Shown below are 5 T cell receptor beta chains from a single sample sequenced in a study of cytomegalovirus exposure and HLA in healthy donors. This PCR relied on a set of 60 Vbeta primers and 13 Jbeta primers. Clones were read by immunoSEQ multiplex PCR, and TCRdb kept only the in-frame ones, dropping some. The data contain about 180,000 clones, 77% of them singletons. The specimen was PBMCs. The receptors stem from a man aged 18 to 29 in good health and CMV-seronegative.

The chain uses TRBV7-6 and TRBJ2-7; 10 bases align to TRBD1. Per germline, CDR1 SGHVS and CDR2 FNYEAQ. V lost 1 base, J lost 4 bases, and 4 bases stayed unmatched. CDR3 size: 15 residues. In DNA, the CDR3 is TGTGCCAGCAGCTTAGGGGGGACAGGGGAGTACGAGCAGTACTTC. It codes for CASSLGGTGEYEQYF.

This sequence joins TRBV27 and TRBJ2-1; 8 nucleotides match TRBD2. From germline, CDR1 is MNHEY and CDR2 SMNVEV (reference sequence). The CDR3 runs 15 residues. The trim removed 9 bases at V and 10 bases at J, leaving 17 bases unmatched. CDR3 in DNA: TGTGCCAGTTCCCTCCCGGGACTAGTCTATGAAGAGCAGTTCTTC. It specifies CASSLPGLVYEEQFF.

The chain's CDR3 is CASSSMDRRGYTF. The CDR3 DNA reads TGTGCCAGCAGCTCAATGGACAGACGGGGCTACACCTTC. The J gene is TRBJ1-2, the V gene TRBV7-2; possibly TRBD1 for D (6 bases). The V gene lost 4 bases and the J gene lost 8 bases, with 14 bases spanning the gap. The germline gives CDR1 SGHTA, CDR2 FQGNSA. The CDR3 totals 13 residues.

The chain combines TRBV2 with TRBJ2-5; 9 nucleotides align to TRBD1. Germline assignment: CDR1 SNHLY and CDR2 FYNNEI. With 4 bases clipped from V and 5 bases from J, the junction kept 8 bases outside the gene matches. The CDR3 covers 15 residues. CDR3 nucleotide sequence: TGTGCCAGCAGTGTTTACAGGGGGCCTTTTGAGACCCAGTACTTC. This sequence encodes CASSVYRGPFETQYF.

The chain recombines TRBV2 with TRBJ1-2; 7 positions agree with TRBD1. The germline gives CDR1 SNHLY, CDR2 FYNNEI. With V trimmed by 4 bases and J by 7 bases, 6 bases remained unmatched. The length of the CDR3 is 13 residues. The CDR3 protein is CASSAGGPSGYTF. The CDR3 DNA sequence: TGTGCCAGCAGTGCAGGGGGTCCTAGTGGCTACACCTTC. The variable domain in full, completed from reference TRBV2 and TRBJ1-2, reads EPEVTQTPSHQVTQMGQEVILRCVPISNHLYFYWYRQILGQKVEFLVSFYNNEISEKSEIFDDQFSVERPDGSNFTLKIRSTKLEDSAMYFCASSAGGPSGYTFGSGTRLTVV.